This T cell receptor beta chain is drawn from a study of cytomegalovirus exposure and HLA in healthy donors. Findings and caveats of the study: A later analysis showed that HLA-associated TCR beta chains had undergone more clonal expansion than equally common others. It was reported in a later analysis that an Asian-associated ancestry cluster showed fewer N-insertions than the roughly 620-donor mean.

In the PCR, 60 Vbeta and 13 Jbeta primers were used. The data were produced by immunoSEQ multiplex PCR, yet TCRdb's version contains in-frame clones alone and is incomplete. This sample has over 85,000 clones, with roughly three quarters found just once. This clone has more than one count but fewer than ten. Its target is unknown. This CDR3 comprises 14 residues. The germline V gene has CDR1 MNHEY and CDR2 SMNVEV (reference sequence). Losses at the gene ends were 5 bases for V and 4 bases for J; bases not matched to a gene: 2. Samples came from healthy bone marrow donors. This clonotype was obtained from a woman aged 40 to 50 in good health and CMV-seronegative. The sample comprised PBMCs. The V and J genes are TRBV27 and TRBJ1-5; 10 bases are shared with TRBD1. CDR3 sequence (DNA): TGTGCCAGCAGTCCGGGACAGGGGAATCAGCCCCAGCATTTT. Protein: CASSPGQGNQPQHF.